This T cell receptor beta chain was found in a study of T cell repertoires in cytomegalovirus infection. About the research overall: Matching HLA type, along with CMV infection, was indicated by public TCR beta signatures.

This CDR3 comprises 16 residues. Germline CDR1 KGHSH, CDR2 LQKENI. The V gene end was trimmed by 1 base and the J gene end by 4 bases; junction bases not matched to a gene: 4. TCRdb re-called the reads through MiXCR, storing one row per CDR3 protein. Here the sample spans around 490,000 distinct CDR3 sequences, around 27% being singletons. With regard to this clonotype: Its antigen remains unidentified.

Study-level results: Carriers of CMV plus the relevant HLA were identified by cumulative public TCR beta family frequency. HLA-C-restricted, CMV-specific TCR beta clonotypes were dominant ex vivo.

The material sequenced was PBMCs. The sequence was obtained from a human donor in good health (CMV status not recorded). Some clones in this sample may be carry-over from other donors' samples. V and J are TRBV18 and TRBJ2-6; 7 nucleotides match TRBD1. CDR3 residues: CASSPQGQSGANVLTF. CDR3 DNA sequence: TGTGCCAGCTCACCACAGGGACAGTCGGGGGCCAACGTCCTGACTTTC.